The clone carrying this TCR beta chain was seen more than once but under ten times. A read error is possible here, since a much larger clone lies one base away. V gave up 0 bases and J gave up 5 bases, with 16 bases separating them. The CDR3 extends over 16 amino acids. Germline CDR1 and CDR2: SSHAT and FNYEAQ (reference sequence). TCRdb reprocessed the RT-PCR reads with MiXCR, giving one entry per CDR3 protein. The sample carries 650,000 to 800,000 distinct CDR3 sequences, approximately 15% recorded once. This clonotype was obtained from a female donor in good health, serving as a healthy control. Sequencing was performed on memory CD4+ T cells from blood. This chain uses TRBV7-7 with TRBJ2-5, with D tentatively TRBD2 (7 bases). The CDR3 nucleotides read TGTGCCAGCAGCTTAGCTTTGCGGGGGCCCCGGGAGACCCAGTACTTC. It is translated as CASSLALRGPRETQYF.